This entry lists 20 T cell receptor beta chains sequenced from one sample in a study of shared clonotypes between healthy human individuals. Naive CD8 cells lacked CD45RO and underwent positive selection for CCR7, leaving out terminally differentiated effector memory CD45RA+ cells. Generated by immunoSEQ multiplex PCR, the TCRdb table keeps only in-frame clones and is missing some. Here the sample spans roughly 2.1 million clones, roughly 91% being singletons. Input material: naive CD8+ T cells from PBMCs. The source is a man aged 18 to 30 in good health. Some clones in this sample may be carry-over from other donors' samples.

As DNA, the CDR3 is TGTGCCAGCAGCTTAGAGGCAGAGGACGAACGCACTGAAGCTTTCTTT. It translates to CASSLEAEDERTEAFF. The chain has TRBV7-6 and TRBJ1-1, with D hard to call. There are 16 residues in the CDR3. CDR1 and CDR2 (germline): SGHVS, FNYEAQ. V was trimmed by 1 base and J by 4 bases, leaving 16 bases between them.

This chain joins TRBV9 and TRBJ2-6, with D tentatively TRBD1 or TRBD2 (5 bases each). CDR1 and CDR2 from the germline V gene are SGDLS and YYNGEE. Trimming shortened V by 0 bases and J by 4 bases, and 11 bases separated the two germline ends. The CDR3 totals 16 residues. CDR3 DNA sequence: TGTGCCAGCAGCGTAGCGAGGGGTACCGGGGCCAACGTCCTGACTTTC. This translates into CASSVARGTGANVLTF. The full variable domain, in which reference TRBV9 and TRBJ2-6 provide the parts outside the CDR3, is DSGVTQTPKHLITATGQRVTLRCSPRSGDLSVYWYQQSLDQGLQFLIQYYNGEERAKGNILERFSAQQFPDLHSELNLSSLELGDSALYFCASSVARGTGANVLTFGAGSRLTVL.

V is TRBV27 and J is TRBJ2-7; D might be TRBD1 (5 bases). Germline loops: CDR1 MNHEY, CDR2 SMNVEV (reference sequence). V shed 1 base and J shed 5 bases, with 15 bases lying between them. CDR3 length equals 15 residues. In nucleotides, the CDR3 is TGTGCCAGCAGTTTATTCGGGCAGGGTCTTAACGAGCAGTACTTC. It is translated as CASSLFGQGLNEQYF.

V gene TRBV9 combines with J gene TRBJ2-7, with a possible D match to TRBD2 (5 bases). V was trimmed by 0 bases and J by 7 bases, leaving 8 bases between them. The CDR3 runs 12 residues. Germline CDR1 is SGDLS and CDR2 is YYNGEE. CDR3 nucleotide sequence: TGTGCCAGCAGCGTAGACGGGGTGGAGCAGTACTTC. It specifies CASSVDGVEQYF. Filled out from reference TRBV9 and TRBJ2-7, the complete variable domain reads DSGVTQTPKHLITATGQRVTLRCSPRSGDLSVYWYQQSLDQGLQFLIQYYNGEERAKGNILERFSAQQFPDLHSELNLSSLELGDSALYFCASSVDGVEQYFGPGTRLTVT.

This rearrangement joins TRBV19 to TRBJ2-7, with 12 bases aligning to TRBD2. Trimming took 6 bases from V and 5 from J; bases not matched to a gene: 5. The germline V gene has CDR1 LNHDA and CDR2 SQIVND (reference sequence). This CDR3 has 14 residues. CDR3 in amino acids: CASSERLAGDEQYF. CDR3 sequence (DNA): TGTGCCAGTAGCGAGAGACTAGCGGGAGACGAGCAGTACTTC.

CDR3: CASSFQGVSFYGYTF. Written as DNA, the CDR3 is TGTGCCAGCAGTTTCCAGGGGGTTTCTTTCTATGGCTACACCTTC. This sequence joins TRBV28 and TRBJ1-2, with 7 positions matching TRBD1. V was clipped by 3 bases and J by 4 bases; unmatched bases: 8. In germline, CDR1 is MDHEN, CDR2 SYDVKM. CDR3 length equals 15 residues.

The V and J genes are TRBV7-8 and TRBJ1-2, with 9 bases matching TRBD1. J gave up 7 bases and V 4 bases, and 13 bases lay outside the gene matches. This CDR3 has 16 amino acids. Germline assignment: CDR1 SGHVS and CDR2 FQNEAQ. CDR3 nucleotides: TGTGCCAGCAGCTCTCCCGGGACAGGGAGTGGAGGTGGCTACACCTTC. It specifies CASSSPGTGSGGGYTF.

V and J are TRBV28 and TRBJ2-2, with D perhaps given as TRBD1 or TRBD2 (6 bases each). Trimming stripped 8 bases from V and 6 bases from J, with 22 bases between. CDR1 and CDR2 from the germline V gene are MDHEN and SYDVKM. CDR3 length equals 16 residues. CDR3 nucleotide sequence: TGTGCCAGCCGGAAGACGGGGACGGGGGCACCCGGGGAGCTGTTTTTT. It yields the protein CASRKTGTGAPGELFF.

The chain joins TRBV19 to TRBJ1-2; no clear D gene. This CDR3 has 14 residues. Per the germline V gene, CDR1 is LNHDA and CDR2 is SQIVND (reference sequence). V lost 5 bases to trimming and J lost 4 bases, with 14 bases between them. Here the CDR3 DNA reads TGTGCCAGTAGTGCCCACAGTGGAGGCTATGGCTACACCTTC. It yields the protein CASSAHSGGYGYTF.

This clone was detected once. The genes are TRBV28 and TRBJ2-1, with TRBD1 matching 9 bases. V trimming: 5 bases; J trimming: 3 bases; junction bases outside the gene matches: 5. Germline V gene sequence: CDR1 MDHEN, CDR2 SYDVKM. This CDR3 has 15 residues. The CDR3 DNA reads as TGTGCCAGCAGTCCTACGGGACAGGGCTACAATGAGCAGTTCTTC. Its protein is CASSPTGQGYNEQFF.

V is TRBV15 and J is TRBJ2-1; D possibly uses TRBD1 or TRBD2 (5 bases each). CDR3 length equals 17 residues. V lost 0 bases, J lost 4 bases, and 16 bases lay in between. Germline assignment: CDR1 LNHNV and CDR2 YYDKDF (reference sequence). This CDR3 is CATSRDGGDPPYNEQFF. The DNA for the CDR3 is TGTGCCACCAGCAGAGATGGTGGGGACCCTCCATACAATGAGCAGTTCTTC. Together with reference TRBV15 and TRBJ2-1, the CDR3 gives the full variable domain: DAMVIQNPRYQVTQFGKPVTLSCSQTLNHNVMYWYQQKSSQAPKLLFHYYDKDFNNEADTPDNFQSRRPNTSFCFLDIRSPGLGDTAMYLCATSRDGGDPPYNEQFFGPGTRLTVL.

This chain connects TRBV27 to TRBJ2-3; 10 bases agree with TRBD2. Germline values: CDR1 MNHEY, CDR2 SMNVEV (reference sequence). CDR3 length: 15 amino acids. V trimming: 6 bases; J trimming: 3 bases; junction bases outside the gene matches: 6. The chain's CDR3 is CASRLLAGATDTQYF. The CDR3, as DNA: TGTGCCAGCAGGCTGCTAGCGGGAGCAACAGATACGCAGTATTTT.

The genes are TRBV6-1 and TRBJ2-7; D unresolved. Trimming left V 6 bases short and J 5 bases short, with 11 bases between. Per the germline V gene, CDR1 is MNHNS and CDR2 is SASEGT. The CDR3 is 12 amino acids. The CDR3 DNA reads TGTGCCAGCAGGGTTGCTTTCCACGAGCAGTACTTC. Its translation is CASRVAFHEQYF.

This chain connects TRBV10-2 to TRBJ1-1; a weak D match, TRBD1 (5 bases). Trimming cost V 2 bases and J 8 bases, with 9 bases left between them. The CDR3 has 12 amino acids. CDR1 WSHSY and CDR2 SAAADI come from the germline V gene. The CDR3 region is CASSEGAGEAFF. The CDR3, as DNA: TGCGCCAGCAGTGAGGGGGCAGGAGAAGCTTTCTTT.

This chain joins TRBV7-9 and TRBJ2-5; a weak D match, TRBD1 (6 bases). This CDR3 has 14 residues. The germline CDR1 and CDR2 sequences are SEHNR and FQNEAQ (reference sequence). Trimming took off 1 base at V and 4 bases at J, with 10 bases between the two ends. The CDR3 is CASSLDQGGETQYF. The DNA of the CDR3 is TGTGCCAGCAGCTTAGATCAAGGGGGAGAGACCCAGTACTTC.

A few counts support this clone. CDR3 loop: CASSFVPSKMNTEAFF. The CDR3 region has the DNA TGTGCCAGCAGTTTCGTGCCCAGCAAGATGAACACTGAAGCTTTCTTT. The chain carries TRBV28 and TRBJ1-1; unclear D gene. Germline lookup yields CDR1 MDHEN and CDR2 SYDVKM. The CDR3 spans 16 residues. V gave up 3 bases and J gave up 0 bases, with 14 bases separating them.

The chain joins TRBV7-9 to TRBJ1-2; perhaps TRBD1 as D (5 bases). CDR1 and CDR2 (germline): SEHNR, FQNEAQ (reference sequence). V was clipped by 5 bases and J by 3 bases, with 28 bases between them. CDR3 length: 19 amino acids. The CDR3 loop reads CASSLPLGYSGGYDYGYTF. For the CDR3, the DNA is TGTGCCAGCAGCCTCCCCCTCGGGTATTCGGGGGGTTATGACTATGGCTACACCTTC. The full variable domain, its missing parts supplied by reference TRBV7-9 and TRBJ1-2, is DTGVSQNPRHKITKRGQNVTFRCDPISEHNRLYWYRQTLGQGPEFLTYFQNEAQLEKSRLLSDRFSAERPKGSFSTLEIQRTEQGDSAMYLCASSLPLGYSGGYDYGYTFGSGTRLTVV.

The V and J genes are TRBV28 and TRBJ1-4; TRBD1 agrees at 7 bases. The V segment lost 8 bases and the J segment 7 bases; nucleotides outside the gene matches: 7. In germline, CDR1 is MDHEN, CDR2 SYDVKM. The CDR3 loop spans 13 amino acids. The CDR3 sequence: CASGFAGGEKLFF. CDR3 DNA sequence: TGTGCCAGCGGATTTGCAGGGGGTGAAAAACTGTTTTTT.

The chain has TRBV7-6 and TRBJ2-2, with D unresolved. V was cut by 8 bases and J by 8 bases, with 9 bases left in between. The CDR3 is 11 amino acids. From germline, CDR1 is SGHVS and CDR2 FNYEAQ. CDR3 in amino acids: CASGGLGELFF. The CDR3 DNA sequence: TGTGCCAGCGGTGGGTTGGGGGAGCTGTTTTTT.

As for this clone: Other nucleotide sequences from this sample produce the same CDR3. The rearrangement links TRBV10-3 to TRBJ2-3; 8 nucleotides match TRBD2. The CDR3 contains 16 residues. The germline CDR1 and CDR2 sequences are ENHRY and SYGVKD. Trimming took 3 bases from V and 0 from J; bases not matched to a gene: 5. The DNA for the CDR3 is TGTGCCATCAGTGAAGGGCTAGCGGGTAGCACAGATACGCAGTATTTT. Its protein product is CAISEGLAGSTDTQYF.